This TCR beta chain derives from a study of T cell clusters in autoimmune cytopenias. TRB was amplified by touch-down multiplex PCR, primer pools A and B combined. One entry per CDR3 protein, without DNA, is what TCRdb gives after re-calling the multiplex PCR reads. The repertoire table contains approximately 6,100 distinct CDR3 sequences. About 37,500 genome equivalents of blood DNA were amplified for TRB. These data also featured in a second study, about T cell repertoires in aging, cancer and after chemotherapy. As reported in that work: Healthy donor repertoires were recorded over several months to years and showed clear clonal overlap.

The sequence came from a human donor in good health. The sample consisted of peripheral blood.

CDR3: CASSQDLGGMDSPLHF. The chain uses TRBV4-3 and TRBJ1-6; TCRdb's D call, TRBD1, is unchecked because there is no DNA. The CDR3 extends over 16 amino acids. Germline CDR1 LGHNA, CDR2 YSLEER.